Listed below are T cell receptor beta chains from one sample, sequenced in a study of CD8+ T cells in alopecia areata. Produced via immunoSEQ multiplex PCR; TCRdb's table is partial and in-frame only. The sample holds about 97,000 clones, roughly two fifths seen once. The sample comprised CD4+ T cells sorted from blood. The receptors derive from a human donor with alopecia areata. The CDR3 runs from the conserved cysteine through the conserved F or W. The D gene is left open where the match is weak. Clone size is not always given. Where it is, it says once, few, many or a class for expanded clones.

j_call d_call v_call cdr3_length clone_size cdr3_aa cdr3_nt
TRBJ2-1 TRBD2 TRBV29-1 15 - CSATGTSGTYNEQFF TGCAGCGCCACCGGGACTAGCGGAACCTACAATGAGCAGTTCTTC
TRBJ1-1 - TRBV28 15 few CASSLWAQGRTEAFF TGTGCCAGCAGTTTATGGGCTCAGGGGCGTACTGAAGCTTTCTTT
TRBJ2-5 - TRBV29-1 15 - CSVESLARTQETQYF TGCAGCGTTGAAAGCCTCGCCAGGACCCAAGAGACCCAGTACTTC
TRBJ2-2 TRBD2 TRBV29-1 15 - CSVGREGMNTGELFF TGCAGCGTTGGCCGGGAGGGGATGAACACCGGGGAGCTGTTTTTT
TRBJ2-1 TRBD1 TRBV28 16 - CASSFSGQALLDEQFF TGTGCCAGCAGTTTCAGCGGACAGGCCCTACTAGATGAGCAGTTCTTC
TRBJ2-1 - TRBV18 13 few CASSPGPTNEQFF TGTGCCAGCTCACCGGGCCCTACGAATGAGCAGTTCTTC
TRBJ2-3 - TRBV4-2 13 few CASGQLPTDTQYF TGTGCCAGCGGACAGCTCCCCACAGATACGCAGTATTTT
TRBJ2-5 - TRBV5-1 13 once CASSRTGQETQYF TGCGCCAGCAGCAGAACGGGGCAAGAGACCCAGTACTTC
TRBJ2-5 - TRBV29-1 16 - CSANIPQGVLRETQYF TGCAGCGCAAATATCCCACAGGGAGTTCTGCGAGAGACCCAGTACTTC
TRBJ2-7 - TRBV4-3 15 - CASSQQGRAIYEQYF TGCGCCAGCAGCCAACAGGGAAGAGCCATATACGAGCAGTACTTC
TRBJ2-3 TRBD1 TRBV29-1 15 - CSARRTGGWTDTQYF TGCAGCGCCCGGAGGACAGGGGGGTGGACAGATACGCAGTATTTT
TRBJ2-5 TRBD1 TRBV30 13 - CAWSRDRSETQYF TGTGCCTGGAGTCGGGACAGATCAGAGACCCAGTACTTC
TRBJ2-5 - TRBV18 11 few CASSPSETQYF TGTGCCAGCTCACCATCGGAGACCCAGTACTTC
TRBJ2-7 TRBD1 TRBV28 14 - CASRRQGYTYEQYF TGTGCCAGCAGGAGACAGGGGTATACTTACGAGCAGTACTTC
TRBJ2-1 - TRBV7-9 14 few CASSLALGVRGQFF TGTGCCAGCAGCTTAGCGTTAGGAGTTAGAGGGCAGTTCTTC
TRBJ2-3 TRBD1 TRBV4-3 15 - CASSQGQGVTDTQYF TGCGCCAGCAGCCAAGGGCAGGGGGTAACAGATACGCAGTATTTT
TRBJ2-7 TRBD1 TRBV6-5 15 - CASTGDRLRSYEQYF TGTGCCAGCACTGGGGACAGGCTGAGGTCCTACGAGCAGTACTTC
TRBJ2-7 - TRBV5-1 15 few CASSREWTSTYEQYF TGCGCCAGCAGCAGGGAATGGACATCAACCTACGAGCAGTACTTC
TRBJ1-2 - TRBV29-1 14 - CSVEDLAHGYGYTF TGCAGCGTTGAAGATCTAGCACACGGCTATGGCTACACCTTC
TRBJ2-3 - TRBV28 11 - CASSAGDTQYF TGTGCCAGCAGTGCGGGGGATACGCAGTATTTT
TRBJ2-5 - TRBV5-1 12 few CASSHQQETQYF TGCGCCAGCAGCCACCAACAAGAGACCCAGTACTTC
TRBJ2-5 - TRBV5-6 13 - CASSAHVQETQYF TGTGCCAGCAGCGCACACGTACAAGAGACCCAGTACTTC
TRBJ2-7 - TRBV6-5 14 - CASKERGSSYEQYF TGTGCCAGCAAGGAGCGAGGGAGCTCCTACGAGCAGTACTTC
TRBJ2-7 - TRBV28 12 - CASSRLIYEQYF TGTGCCAGCAGCCGACTGATCTACGAGCAGTACTTC
TRBJ2-7 - TRBV2 12 medium-sized CASSRQAYEQYF TGTGCCAGCAGCCGACAAGCCTACGAGCAGTACTTC
TRBJ1-1 - TRBV7-2 12 - CASSLGFAEAFF TGTGCCAGCAGCTTAGGTTTCGCTGAAGCTTTCTTT
TRBJ2-5 - TRBV28 15 - CASSFGGQNQETQYF TGTGCCAGCAGTTTCGGCGGACAGAACCAAGAGACCCAGTACTTC
TRBJ2-2 - TRBV29-1 17 few CSVAPFVAGMNTGELFF TGCAGCGTTGCCCCTTTTGTTGCGGGAATGAACACCGGGGAGCTGTTTTTT
TRBJ2-1 - TRBV30 12 few CAWSYPYNEQFF TGTGCCTGGAGCTACCCCTACAATGAGCAGTTCTTC
TRBJ2-2 - TRBV28 12 - CASQWHTGELFF TGTGCCAGCCAGTGGCACACCGGGGAGCTGTTTTTT
TRBJ2-1 - TRBV5-6 15 - CASSLDGHTYNEQFF TGTGCCAGCAGCTTGGACGGGCATACCTACAATGAGCAGTTCTTC
TRBJ2-5 TRBD1 TRBV6-5 12 few CASRDRVKTQYF TGTGCCAGCAGGGACAGGGTAAAGACCCAGTACTTC
TRBJ2-7 TRBD1 TRBV18 15 few CASSPEVRRGNEQYF TGTGCCAGCTCACCCGAGGTCCGCAGGGGGAACGAGCAGTACTTC
TRBJ2-3 - TRBV18 14 few CASSSQGRTDTQYF TGTGCCAGCTCATCTCAGGGGCGCACAGATACGCAGTATTTT
TRBJ2-1 - TRBV6-1 12 - CASSANLYEQFF TGTGCCAGCAGTGCAAACCTCTATGAGCAGTTCTTC
TRBJ2-1 - TRBV7-9 15 few CASVPGKASYNEQFF TGTGCCAGCGTGCCGGGCAAAGCATCCTACAATGAGCAGTTCTTC
TRBJ2-1 - TRBV25-1 11 - CASRAVDEQFF TGTGCCAGCAGAGCGGTCGATGAGCAGTTCTTC
TRBJ2-3 - TRBV18 16 - CASSPYTTDRTDTQYF TGTGCCAGCTCACCATACACTACAGACCGCACAGATACGCAGTATTTT
TRBJ2-3 TRBD2 TRBV7-8 15 few CASSSTSGGIDTQYF TGTGCCAGCAGCTCGACTAGCGGGGGGATAGATACGCAGTATTTT
TRBJ2-3 TRBD2 TRBV30 14 - CAWRLAGGTDTQYF TGTGCCTGGAGACTAGCGGGGGGGACAGATACGCAGTATTTT
TRBJ1-5 - TRBV5-4 13 few CASSLAGRGAQHF TGTGCCAGCAGCTTGGCCGGAAGGGGGGCCCAGCATTTT
TRBJ2-1 - TRBV29-1 11 - CSVVVGSEQFF TGCAGCGTTGTAGTGGGAAGCGAGCAGTTCTTC
TRBJ2-7 TRBD1 TRBV28 14 few CASSRGQVTYEQYF TGTGCCAGCAGTCGGGGACAGGTTACGTACGAGCAGTACTTC
TRBJ2-4 TRBD1 TRBV4-2 20 few CASSTLYRTPGQGAKNIQYF TGTGCCAGCAGCACGCTATACAGAACACCGGGACAGGGAGCCAAAAACATTCAGTACTTC
TRBJ1-6 TRBD1 TRBV2 14 few CASSGDRGLSPLHF TGTGCCAGCAGTGGGGACAGGGGGCTTTCACCCCTCCACTTT
TRBJ2-7 - TRBV28 11 - CASSLGYEQYF TGTGCCAGCAGTTTGGGCTACGAGCAGTACTTC